Shown below are 11 T cell receptor beta chains from a single sample sequenced in a study of T-cell reconstitution after alpha-beta-depleted transplantation in children. A library of TCRbeta sequences, prepared with unique molecular identifiers, was generated. MiXCR was run by TCRdb on the PCR reads, yielding one entry per CDR3 protein. This sample has 490,000 or so distinct CDR3 sequences; under 15% occur once, and the top ten carry about 5.4%. The sample consisted of PBMCs from the stem cell graft donor, taken from the stem cell graft. These receptors were obtained from a human donor who donated a stem cell graft to a child with combined immunodeficiency.

The table lists this clonotype with many counts. In nucleotides, the CDR3 is TGTGCCAGCACCTTTGCAGAGACCCAGTACTTC. Translated, it gives CASTFAETQYF. The J gene is TRBJ2-5, the V gene TRBV27, with D uncertain. The germline V and J ends were trimmed by 7 bases and 4 bases, with 7 bases remaining between them. This CDR3 is 11 amino acids long. CDR1 and CDR2 (germline): MNHEY, SMNVEV (reference sequence).

CDR3 amino acids: CSVSSGQGNYGYTF. The CDR3 region has the DNA TGCAGCGTGTCCTCGGGACAGGGAAACTATGGCTACACCTTC. This chain joins TRBV29-1 and TRBJ1-2, with 9 bases lining up with TRBD1. J was trimmed by 2 bases and V by 6 bases; bases with no gene match: 7. Germline CDR1 and CDR2: SQVTM and ANQGSEA. This CDR3 is 14 amino acids long.

This clonotype showed up just once. The chain joins TRBV20-1 to TRBJ2-3, with D perhaps matching TRBD1 (5 bases). V lost 6 bases and J 4 bases, leaving 17 bases between the germline ends. From germline, CDR1 is DFQATT and CDR2 SNEGSKA (reference sequence). CDR3 length equals 14 residues. The CDR3 DNA is TGCAGTGCCCAGGGCGTCGCCGGGCCAGATACGCAGTATTTT. Translating gives CSAQGVAGPDTQYF.

V usage is TRBV11-2 and J usage is TRBJ2-7, with a possible D match to TRBD1 (5 bases). The CDR3 length is 14 residues. V lost 1 base and J 1 base, leaving 8 bases between the germline ends. Germline V CDR1 and CDR2: SGHAT, FQNNGV. The CDR3 bases are TGTGCCAGCAGCTTAGGTGGGGCGTCCTACGAGCAGTACTTC. It translates to CASSLGGASYEQYF.

This clonotype was seen only a few times. The chain recombines TRBV12-3 or TRBV12-4 with TRBJ2-1; TRBD2 matches at 14 bases. This CDR3 is 17 amino acids long. Trimming at V came to 6 bases and at J to 7 bases, leaving 11 bases not matched to a gene. The CDR3 DNA reads TGTGCCAGCAGCCCATCCCGGGGACTAGCGGGGGAAAATGAGCAGTTCTTC. As protein: CASSPSRGLAGENEQFF.

This clonotype has a count of ten or more. The genes are TRBV11-2 and TRBJ2-5; D is uncertain. Germline loops: CDR1 SGHAT, CDR2 FQNNGV. The V gene lost 5 bases and the J gene lost 10 bases, with 14 bases spanning the gap. CDR3 size: 12 residues. The CDR3 loop reads CASSPLRKNQYF. The CDR3, as DNA: TGTGCCAGCAGCCCTCTTCGGAAAAACCAGTACTTC.

This clonotype was recorded many times. The rearrangement uses TRBV12-3 or TRBV12-4 and TRBJ2-3, with unresolved D. The CDR3 spans 18 residues. V was shortened by 3 bases and J by 1 base, with 20 bases between the two germline ends. CDR3 nucleotide sequence: TGTGCCAGCAGTTTCATAGACCTCGCAGCGTCAGGCACAGATACGCAGTATTTT. Encoded protein: CASSFIDLAASGTDTQYF.

In its sample, this clonotype was seen a few times. The chain recombines TRBV30 with TRBJ2-5, with 13 bases lining up with TRBD2. The V segment lost 4 bases and the J segment 3 bases; nucleotides outside the gene matches: 14. CDR1 is GTSNPN, CDR2 SVGIG, per germline (reference sequence). The CDR3 is made up of 18 amino acids. CDR3 coding DNA: TGTGCCTGGACCTGTACAGGAGGGACTAGCGGGGACAAAGAGACCCAGTACTTC. It specifies CAWTCTGGTSGDKETQYF.

This clonotype was detected only a few times. The rearrangement uses TRBV9 and TRBJ2-3; D gene uncertain. The CDR3 spans 15 residues. The germline V gene has CDR1 SGDLS and CDR2 YYNGEE. Between the trimmed V and J ends, which lost 0 bases and 2 bases, there was a span of 10 bases. Here the CDR3 DNA reads TGTGCCAGCAGCGTAGCAGTTTCTAACACAGATACGCAGTATTTT. This sequence encodes CASSVAVSNTDTQYF.

This clonotype showed up just a few times. The rearrangement uses TRBV12-3 or TRBV12-4 and TRBJ2-2; D possibly matches TRBD1 or TRBD2 (6 bases each). V lost 7 bases and J lost 2, with 11 bases in between. This CDR3 comprises 14 residues. For the CDR3, the DNA is TGTGCCAGCAAGGGGGGTCCAAACACCGGGGAGCTGTTTTTT. Translating gives CASKGGPNTGELFF.

This rearrangement joins TRBV28 to TRBJ1-1, with D hard to call. Germline V CDR1 and CDR2: MDHEN, SYDVKM. Trimming left V 7 bases short and J 1 base short, with 16 bases between. This CDR3 has 15 residues. CDR3 amino acids: CASTSVELANTEAFF. As DNA, the CDR3 is TGTGCCAGCACCTCCGTTGAGCTGGCGAACACTGAAGCTTTCTTT.